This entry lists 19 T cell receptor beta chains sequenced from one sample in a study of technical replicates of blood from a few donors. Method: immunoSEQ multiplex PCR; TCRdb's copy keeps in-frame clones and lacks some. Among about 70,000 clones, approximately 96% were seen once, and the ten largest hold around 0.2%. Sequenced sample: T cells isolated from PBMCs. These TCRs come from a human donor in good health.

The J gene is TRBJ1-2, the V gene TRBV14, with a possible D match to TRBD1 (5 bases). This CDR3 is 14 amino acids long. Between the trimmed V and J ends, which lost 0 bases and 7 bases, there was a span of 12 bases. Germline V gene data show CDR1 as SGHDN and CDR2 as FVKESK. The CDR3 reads CASSQDRQGGGYTF. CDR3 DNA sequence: TGTGCCAGCAGCCAAGATCGGCAGGGTGGTGGCTACACCTTC.

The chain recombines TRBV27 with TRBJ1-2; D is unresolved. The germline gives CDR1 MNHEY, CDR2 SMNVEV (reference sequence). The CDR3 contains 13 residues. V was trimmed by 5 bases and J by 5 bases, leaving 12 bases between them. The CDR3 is CASSHTAFYGYTF. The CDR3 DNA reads TGTGCCAGCAGTCACACAGCTTTTTATGGCTACACCTTC.

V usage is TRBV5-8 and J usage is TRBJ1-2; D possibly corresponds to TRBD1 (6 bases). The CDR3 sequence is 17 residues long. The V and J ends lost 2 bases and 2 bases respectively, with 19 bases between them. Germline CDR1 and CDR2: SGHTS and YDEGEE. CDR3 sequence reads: CASSLFSEQGTNYGYTF. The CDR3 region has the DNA TGTGCCAGCAGCTTATTCTCCGAACAGGGCACAAACTATGGCTACACCTTC. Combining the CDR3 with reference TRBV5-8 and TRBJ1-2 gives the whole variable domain EAGVTQSPTHLIKTRGQQATLRCSPISGHTSVYWYQQALGLGLQFLLWYDEGEERNRGNFPPRFSGRQFPNYSSELNVNALELEDSALYLCASSLFSEQGTNYGYTFGSGTRLTVV.

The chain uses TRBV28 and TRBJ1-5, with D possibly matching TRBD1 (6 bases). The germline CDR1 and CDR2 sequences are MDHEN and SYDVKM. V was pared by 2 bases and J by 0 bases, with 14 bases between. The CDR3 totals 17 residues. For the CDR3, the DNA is TGTGCCAGCAGTTTAGGTCCCGGGACACCTAGCAATCAGCCCCAGCATTTT. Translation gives CASSLGPGTPSNQPQHF.

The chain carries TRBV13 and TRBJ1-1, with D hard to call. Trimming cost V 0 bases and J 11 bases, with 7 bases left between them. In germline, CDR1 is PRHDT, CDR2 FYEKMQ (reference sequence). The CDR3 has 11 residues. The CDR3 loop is CASSLGPSAFF. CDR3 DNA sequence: TGTGCCAGCAGCTTAGGCCCTTCGGCTTTCTTT.

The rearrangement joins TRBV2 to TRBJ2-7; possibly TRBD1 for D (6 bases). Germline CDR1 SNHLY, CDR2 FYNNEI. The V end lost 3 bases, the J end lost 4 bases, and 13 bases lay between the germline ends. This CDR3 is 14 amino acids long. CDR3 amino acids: CASSDVDRPYEQYF. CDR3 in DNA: TGTGCCAGCAGTGACGTGGACAGACCTTACGAGCAGTACTTC.

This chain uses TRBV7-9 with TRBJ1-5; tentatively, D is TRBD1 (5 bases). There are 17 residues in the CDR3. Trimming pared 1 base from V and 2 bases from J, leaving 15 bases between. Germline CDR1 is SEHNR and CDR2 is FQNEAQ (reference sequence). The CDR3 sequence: CASSLVFGTGRNQPQHF. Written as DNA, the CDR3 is TGTGCCAGCAGCTTAGTCTTTGGCACAGGACGCAATCAGCCCCAGCATTTT.

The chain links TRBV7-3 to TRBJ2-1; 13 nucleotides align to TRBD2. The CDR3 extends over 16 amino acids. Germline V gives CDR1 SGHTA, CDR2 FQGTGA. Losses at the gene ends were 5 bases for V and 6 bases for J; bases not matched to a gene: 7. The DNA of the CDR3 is TGTGCCAGCAGCCTGGCGACTAGCGGGGGGCCCAATGAGCAGTTCTTC. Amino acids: CASSLATSGGPNEQFF.

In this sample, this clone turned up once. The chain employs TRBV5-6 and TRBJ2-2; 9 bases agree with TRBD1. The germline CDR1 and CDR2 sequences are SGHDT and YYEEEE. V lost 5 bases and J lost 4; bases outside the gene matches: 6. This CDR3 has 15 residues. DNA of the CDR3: TGTGCCAGCAGATGGACAGGGGTTGGCACCGGGGAGCTGTTTTTT. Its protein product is CASRWTGVGTGELFF.

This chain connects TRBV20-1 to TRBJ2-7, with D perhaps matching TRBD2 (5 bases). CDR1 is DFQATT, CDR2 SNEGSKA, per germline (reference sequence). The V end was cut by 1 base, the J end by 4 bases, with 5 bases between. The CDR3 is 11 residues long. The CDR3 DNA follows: TGCAGTGCTAGAGGGAGGTACGAGCAGTACTTC. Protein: CSARGRYEQYF.

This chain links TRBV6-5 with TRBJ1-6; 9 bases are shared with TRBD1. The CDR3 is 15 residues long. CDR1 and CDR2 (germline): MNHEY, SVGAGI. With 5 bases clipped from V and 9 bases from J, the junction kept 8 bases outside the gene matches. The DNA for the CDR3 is TGTGCCAGCAGTACCGCGGGACAGGGTGCTTCACCCCTCCACTTT. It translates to CASSTAGQGASPLHF.

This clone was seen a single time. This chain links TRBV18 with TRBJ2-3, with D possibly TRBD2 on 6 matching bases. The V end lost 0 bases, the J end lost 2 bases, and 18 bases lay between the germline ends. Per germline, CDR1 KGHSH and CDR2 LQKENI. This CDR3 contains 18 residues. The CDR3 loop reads CASSPPSPAAGPTDTQYF. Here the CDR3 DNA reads TGTGCCAGCTCACCACCGTCGCCGGCCGCGGGGCCCACAGATACGCAGTATTTT.

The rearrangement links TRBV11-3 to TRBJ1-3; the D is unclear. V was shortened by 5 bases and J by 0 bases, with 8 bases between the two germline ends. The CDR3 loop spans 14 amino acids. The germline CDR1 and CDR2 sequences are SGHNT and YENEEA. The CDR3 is CASSAGSSGNTIYF. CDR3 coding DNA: TGTGCCAGCAGCGCGGGCTCCTCTGGAAACACCATATATTTT.

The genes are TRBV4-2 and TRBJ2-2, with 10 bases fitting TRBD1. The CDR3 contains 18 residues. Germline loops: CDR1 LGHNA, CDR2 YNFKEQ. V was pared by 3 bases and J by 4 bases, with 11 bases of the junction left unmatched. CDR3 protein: CASSHGTGTGVTTGELFF. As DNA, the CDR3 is TGTGCCAGCAGCCATGGGACCGGGACAGGGGTGACCACCGGGGAGCTGTTTTTT.

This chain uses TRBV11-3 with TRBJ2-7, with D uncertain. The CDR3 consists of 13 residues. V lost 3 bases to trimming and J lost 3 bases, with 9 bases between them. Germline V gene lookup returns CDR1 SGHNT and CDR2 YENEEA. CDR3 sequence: CASSFQDYYEQYF. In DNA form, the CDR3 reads TGTGCCAGCAGCTTTCAGGATTACTACGAGCAGTACTTC.

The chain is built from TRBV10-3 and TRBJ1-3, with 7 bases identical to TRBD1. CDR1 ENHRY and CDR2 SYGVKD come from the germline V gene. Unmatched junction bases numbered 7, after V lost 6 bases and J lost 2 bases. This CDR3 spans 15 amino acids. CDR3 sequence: CAIRRQGGAGNTIYF. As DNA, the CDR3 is TGTGCCATCAGACGACAGGGAGGAGCTGGAAACACCATATATTTT.

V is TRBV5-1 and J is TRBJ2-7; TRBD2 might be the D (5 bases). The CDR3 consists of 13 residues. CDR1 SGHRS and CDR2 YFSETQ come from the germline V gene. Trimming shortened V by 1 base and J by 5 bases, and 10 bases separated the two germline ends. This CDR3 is CASSLMTNHEQYF. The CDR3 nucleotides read TGCGCCAGCAGCTTGATGACTAACCACGAGCAGTACTTC.

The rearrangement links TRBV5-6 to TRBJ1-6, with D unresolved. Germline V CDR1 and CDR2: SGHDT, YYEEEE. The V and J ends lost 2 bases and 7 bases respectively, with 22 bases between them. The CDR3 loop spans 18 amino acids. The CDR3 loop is CASSLLFPATEKNSPLHF. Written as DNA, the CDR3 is TGTGCCAGCAGCTTACTATTTCCGGCCACGGAAAAGAATTCACCCCTCCACTTT.

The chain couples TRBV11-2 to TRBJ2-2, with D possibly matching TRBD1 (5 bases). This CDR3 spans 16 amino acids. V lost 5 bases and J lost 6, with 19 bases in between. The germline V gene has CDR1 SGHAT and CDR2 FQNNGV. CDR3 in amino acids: CASSPTWGLVPGELFF. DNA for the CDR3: TGTGCCAGCAGCCCTACGTGGGGCTTGGTCCCCGGGGAGCTGTTTTTT.